One sample yielded the 6 T cell receptor beta chains listed below, sequenced in a study of shared clonotypes between healthy human individuals. Clones were read by immunoSEQ multiplex PCR, and TCRdb kept only the in-frame ones, dropping some. The table lists some 2,500,000 clones, 85% to 95% of them singletons, with approximately 0.41% in the top ten. The sample consisted of naive CD4+ T cells from PBMCs. Subset denoted: CD45RA+ positively selected. The receptors come from a man aged 18 to 29 in good health. Some clones in this sample may be carry-over from other donors' samples.

This chain uses TRBV30 with TRBJ2-6; D not certain. Trimming shortened V by 3 bases and J by 4 bases, and 22 bases separated the two germline ends. Germline CDR1 GTSNPN, CDR2 SVGIG (reference sequence). The CDR3 loop spans 18 amino acids. The CDR3 region is CAWSLFSLQGSGANVLTF. Written as DNA, the CDR3 is TGTGCCTGGAGCCTTTTTAGCCTCCAAGGCTCCGGGGCCAACGTCCTGACTTTC.

CDR3 loop: CSVGGDTLLEAFF. CDR3 coding DNA: TGCAGCGTTGGCGGGGACACCCTCCTAGAAGCTTTCTTT. The rearrangement joins TRBV29-1 to TRBJ1-1, with a possible D match to TRBD1 (6 bases). From germline, CDR1 is SQVTM and CDR2 ANQGSEA. The CDR3 consists of 13 residues. The V end was cut by 4 bases, the J end by 8 bases, with 17 bases between.

This clone was recorded only once. The chain carries TRBV5-1 and TRBJ2-5, with D possibly matching TRBD2 (5 bases). Germline V gene data show CDR1 as SGHRS and CDR2 as YFSETQ. Deletions cut 4 bases from V and 1 base from J, with 8 bases between. This CDR3 contains 13 residues. The CDR3 region is CASSKEVQETQYF. CDR3 sequence (DNA): TGCGCCAGCAGCAAGGAGGTCCAAGAGACCCAGTACTTC. Full variable domain (missing parts from reference TRBV5-1 and TRBJ2-5): KAGVTQTPRYLIKTRGQQVTLSCSPISGHRSVSWYQQTPGQGLQFLFEYFSETQRNKGNFPGRFSGRQFSNSRSEMNVSTLELGDSALYLCASSKEVQETQYFGPGTRLLVL.

This clone was picked up one time. The rearrangement uses TRBV7-2 and TRBJ2-7; 7 bases match TRBD1. Germline V gives CDR1 SGHTA, CDR2 FQGNSA. The CDR3 is 15 residues long. Trimming removed 2 bases from V and 3 bases from J; junction bases left unmatched: 7. The CDR3: CASSLSRDRVYEQYF. The CDR3 coding sequence is TGTGCCAGCAGCTTATCCCGGGACAGAGTCTACGAGCAGTACTTC.

The chain links TRBV30 to TRBJ1-5; unclear D gene. Trimming pared 1 base from V and 2 bases from J, leaving 12 bases between. The germline V gene encodes CDR1 GTSNPN and CDR2 SVGIG (reference sequence). This CDR3 spans 15 amino acids. The CDR3 loop reads CAWSAGYEGNQPQHF. In DNA form, the CDR3 reads TGTGCCTGGAGTGCTGGGTACGAAGGCAATCAGCCCCAGCATTTT.

The chain combines TRBV5-1 with TRBJ1-1; 9 nucleotides line up with TRBD1. The germline CDR1 and CDR2 sequences are SGHRS and YFSETQ. After removal of 3 bases from V and 6 bases from J, the junction contained 9 bases not matched to a gene. This CDR3 is built from 15 residues. The CDR3: CASSSYIDRGAEAFF. CDR3 bases: TGCGCCAGCAGCTCTTATATTGACAGGGGGGCTGAAGCTTTCTTT.